This TCR beta chain was profiled in a study of CD8+CD57+ T cells in acquired aplastic anemia. TCR beta VDJ and CDR3 profiles were obtained from a genomic DNA template. One entry per CDR3 protein results from TCRdb running MiXCR on the reads. There are about 160,000 distinct CDR3 sequences in the sample; around 48% occur only once, and about 2.6% lies in the top ten. This CDR3 comprises 10 residues. CDR1 SGHTA and CDR2 FQGTGA come from the germline V gene. V lost 1 base and J 12 bases, leaving 4 bases between the germline ends. Patients picked for sequencing had shown CD8+CD57+ cell expansion detected by flow cytometry.

The chain has TRBV7-3 and TRBJ2-1; D unresolved. Sequenced input: sorted CD4+, CD8+, or CD8+CD57+ T cells (not recorded which) from PBMCs. The receptor was isolated from a human donor with aplastic anemia. The CDR3 protein is CASSLKGQFF. The DNA of the CDR3 is TGTGCCAGCAGCTTAAAAGGGCAGTTCTTC.